The clone carrying this T cell receptor beta chain is a singleton in its sample. No antigen is known for it. This record comes from a study of T cell responses to AZD1222 COVID-19 vaccine. Broader study findings: Repertoires were obtained solely post-peak T cell response. Vaccine-associated CD4 TCRs ranged over spike, dominating at 160-218 and 743-854.

Measured with immunoSEQ multiplex PCR; TCRdb has only the in-frame clones, and not every one. The data show about 150,000 clones, over 70% seen once. This CDR3 is 14 amino acids long. From germline, CDR1 is WNHNN and CDR2 SYGVQD (reference sequence). The germline V and J ends were trimmed by 8 bases and 0 bases, with 14 bases remaining between them. Timing groups of about 4 and about 12 weeks for second doses were pooled. This sequence was found in an adult who received the AZD1222 COVID-19 vaccine. This chain joins TRBV10-1 and TRBJ2-7, with a weak D call TRBD1 (6 bases). Sequencing used peripheral blood, obtained 28 days after the second AZD1222 dose. The CDR3 is CASPPGTSSYEQYF. CDR3 in DNA: TGCGCCAGCCCTCCCGGGACATCCTCCTACGAGCAGTACTTC.